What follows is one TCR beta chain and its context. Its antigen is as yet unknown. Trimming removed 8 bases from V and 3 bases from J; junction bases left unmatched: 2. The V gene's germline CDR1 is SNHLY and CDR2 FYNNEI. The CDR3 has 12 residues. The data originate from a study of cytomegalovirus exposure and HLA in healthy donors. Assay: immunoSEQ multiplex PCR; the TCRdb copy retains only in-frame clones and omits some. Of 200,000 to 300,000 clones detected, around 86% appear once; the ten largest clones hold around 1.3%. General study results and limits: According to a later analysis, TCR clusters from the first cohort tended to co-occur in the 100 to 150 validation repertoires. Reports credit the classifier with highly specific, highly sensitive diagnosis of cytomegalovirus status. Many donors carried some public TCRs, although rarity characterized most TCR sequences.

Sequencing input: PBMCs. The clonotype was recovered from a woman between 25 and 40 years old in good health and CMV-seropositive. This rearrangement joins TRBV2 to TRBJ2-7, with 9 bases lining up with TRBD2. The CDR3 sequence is CASLAGFYEQYF. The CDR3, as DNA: TGTGCCAGCCTAGCGGGGTTCTACGAGCAGTACTTC.